The entry below describes one T cell receptor beta chain. This CDR3 is 13 amino acids long. V was clipped by 1 base and J by 4 bases, with 9 bases between them. CDR1 and CDR2 (germline): SQVTM, ANQGSEA. This specimen belongs to a study of blood T cell repertoires in COVID-19. Authors' data handling: Reference gene primers were amplified, and this amplification served to estimate nucleated cell counts. Measured with immunoSEQ multiplex PCR; TCRdb has only the in-frame clones, and not every one. That table furnishes V, J and clone size, whereas the DNA furnished D and trimming. The sample holds tens of thousands of clones, roughly 79% seen once.

The V call is TRBV29-1, the J call TRBJ2-3, with D possibly TRBD1 on 5 matching bases. The receptor was isolated from a woman older than 75 with acute or convalescent COVID-19. Sequencing was performed on peripheral blood. The CDR3 is CSVEGRGSDTQYF. As DNA, the CDR3 is TGCAGCGTTGAAGGTAGGGGATCAGATACGCAGTATTTT.